Below, 22 T cell receptor beta chains from the same sample are listed, as sequenced in a study of molecular identifiers for immune sequencing clone quantification (dated by TCRdb to the late 2010s). The receptor library was made with PCR. The reads were generated on a NextSeq 500. TCRdb reworked the public reads: Q25 trimming with fastp, MiXCR clone assembly, productive beta chains retained. Records with the same CDR3 protein are collapsed into one entry carrying the most frequent genes and DNA. The sample includes about half a million distinct CDR3 sequences, with roughly 25% observed a single time. Roughly 0.79% of the sample rests with the top ten. Specimen: naive CD8+ T cells from blood, with Jurkat cell RNA spiked in. This specimen's cell subset or site label, per the study, means: FACS-sorted CD8+CD4-CCR7+CD45RA+ naive T cells. The source of these receptors is a human donor in good health. Some libraries in this study had Jurkat cell RNA spiked in.

This clonotype has more than one count but fewer than ten. This chain links TRBV7-8 with TRBJ2-7; maybe TRBD1 (5 bases). The germline V and J ends were trimmed by 5 bases and 6 bases, with 20 bases remaining between them. CDR1 is SGHVS and CDR2 is FQNEAQ in the germline V gene. The CDR3 spans 15 residues. CDR3 DNA: TGTGCCAGCAGCCCCAGGGTAAACATGTTTCCCGAGCAGTACTTC. Protein product: CASSPRVNMFPEQYF.

The CDR3 nucleotides read TGTGCCAGCAGCTTAGGGGGCACGGCCACTGAAGCTTTCTTT. It encodes CASSLGGTATEAFF. The V and J genes are TRBV7-9 and TRBJ1-1; D perhaps matches TRBD1 (5 bases). Trimming shortened V by 1 base and J by 4 bases, and 10 bases separated the two germline ends. CDR1 and CDR2 (germline): SEHNR, FQNEAQ (reference sequence). This CDR3 has 14 residues.

With respect to this clonotype: This may come from a read error, since a much larger clone is one base off. The chain recombines TRBV29-1 with TRBJ2-7; maybe TRBD2 (5 bases). There are 12 residues in the CDR3. V was trimmed by 6 bases and J by 6 bases, leaving 15 bases between them. Germline loops: CDR1 SQVTM, CDR2 ANQGSEA. The CDR3 coding sequence is TGCAGCGTCGATAGCGCGAGACTCGAGCAGTACTTC. Its protein product is CSVDSARLEQYF.

This clonotype was observed at least ten times. The chain uses TRBV28 and TRBJ1-5, with D possibly TRBD1 on 5 matching bases. The germline V and J ends were trimmed by 6 bases and 3 bases, with 12 bases remaining between them. The CDR3 is 14 residues long. Germline V CDR1 and CDR2: MDHEN, SYDVKM. In DNA, the CDR3 is TGTGCCAGCAGGGACAAGTCCTACAATCAGCCCCAGCATTTT. It translates to CASRDKSYNQPQHF.

In this sample, this clonotype turned up many times. V is TRBV13 and J is TRBJ2-3; 14 nucleotides agree with TRBD2. This CDR3 is 18 amino acids long. V was pared by 5 bases and J by 2 bases, with 9 bases of the junction left unmatched. Germline V gene data show CDR1 as PRHDT and CDR2 as FYEKMQ (reference sequence). The CDR3 spells CASSPGLAGATPTDTQYF. DNA of the CDR3: TGTGCCAGCAGCCCGGGACTAGCGGGAGCGACTCCCACAGATACGCAGTATTTT.

This clonotype was seen a few times. This chain uses TRBV20-1 with TRBJ2-7; perhaps TRBD1 as D (5 bases). Germline V gene sequence: CDR1 DFQATT, CDR2 SNEGSKA (reference sequence). The CDR3 runs to 13 residues. Trimming stripped 5 bases from V and 5 bases from J, with 16 bases between. Here the CDR3 reads CSAPQGMAHEQYF. In DNA form, the CDR3 reads TGCAGTGCTCCCCAGGGAATGGCCCACGAGCAGTACTTC.

This sequence joins TRBV2 and TRBJ2-3; D is unresolved. This CDR3 contains 18 residues. Germline-derived CDR1 and CDR2 are SNHLY and FYNNEI. The ends were cut back, 4 bases at V and 0 bases at J, with 20 bases in the middle. The CDR3 DNA follows: TGTGCCAGCAGTGGGGCCCTTTGGGCAGATAGAAGCACAGATACGCAGTATTTT. This codes for CASSGALWADRSTDTQYF.

The chain uses TRBV20-1 and TRBJ2-1; D is undetermined. The CDR3 consists of 13 residues. The germline V gene has CDR1 DFQATT and CDR2 SNEGSKA (reference sequence). Trimming removed 0 bases from V and 9 bases from J, with 12 bases in between. CDR3 nucleotide sequence: TGCAGTGCTAGAGATAGGTCGAGTTTTGAGCAGTTCTTC. As protein: CSARDRSSFEQFF.

This clonotype has a count of ten or more. The rearrangement links TRBV7-9 to TRBJ1-5; no definite D call. Trimming removed 4 bases from V and 2 bases from J, with 12 bases in between. The V gene's germline CDR1 is SEHNR and CDR2 FQNEAQ (reference sequence). CDR3 length equals 15 residues. The CDR3 sequence is CASSSAVVGNQPQHF. CDR3 coding DNA: TGTGCCAGCAGCTCCGCCGTGGTTGGCAATCAGCCCCAGCATTTT.

V is TRBV7-3 and J is TRBJ2-7, with TRBD2 matching 7 bases. The CDR3 covers 15 residues. The V gene's germline CDR1 is SGHTA and CDR2 FQGTGA. Trimming at V came to 0 bases and at J to 6 bases, leaving 8 bases not matched to a gene. The CDR3 region has the DNA TGTGCCAGCAGCTTAACGGGCGGGAGTGATCTCGAGCAGTACTTC. It codes for CASSLTGGSDLEQYF.

DNA for the CDR3: TGTGCCAGCAGGTCGGGCAGGGCTTCTGGCAATCAGCCCCAGCATTTT. Amino acid sequence: CASRSGRASGNQPQHF. The chain recombines TRBV27 with TRBJ1-5, with a possible D match to TRBD1 (5 bases). Germline-derived CDR1 and CDR2 are MNHEY and SMNVEV (reference sequence). V was trimmed by 6 bases and J by 2 bases, leaving 17 bases between them. The CDR3 runs to 16 residues.

A few counts support this clonotype. This chain connects TRBV7-9 to TRBJ2-1, with D uncertain. Germline V gene sequence: CDR1 SEHNR, CDR2 FQNEAQ (reference sequence). The V and J ends lost 1 base and 6 bases respectively, with 10 bases between them. The CDR3 consists of 14 residues. The chain's CDR3 is CASSLVHRSNEQFF. The CDR3 DNA is TGTGCCAGCAGCTTAGTCCACCGGTCCAATGAGCAGTTCTTC.

This clonotype occurred a few times. V gene TRBV24-1 combines with J gene TRBJ2-5; D gene unclear. V lost 3 bases, J lost 5 bases, and 3 bases lay in between. The length of the CDR3 is 11 residues. Germline V gene lookup returns CDR1 KGHDR and CDR2 SFDVKD. The CDR3 DNA reads as TGTGCCACCAGTGATACGGAGACCCAGTACTTC. Translating it yields CATSDTETQYF.

The gene calls are TRBV5-3 and TRBJ2-1, with D perhaps assigned TRBD1 or TRBD2 (5 bases each). TRBV5-3 is an ORF for which the function is uncertain. This CDR3 has 16 residues. The V end lost 8 bases, the J end lost 2 bases, and 20 bases lay between the germline ends. The CDR3 bases are TGTGCCAGCAGCGAAGGGACCGACCAACCCTACAATGAGCAGTTCTTC. Its protein product is CASSEGTDQPYNEQFF.

This clonotype turned up a few times. V is TRBV11-3 and J is TRBJ2-7; 10 nucleotides align to TRBD1. Per germline, CDR1 SGHNT and CDR2 YENEEA. V dropped 4 bases and J dropped 5; count of bases not matched to a gene: 8. The CDR3 is made up of 15 amino acids. CDR3 nucleotide sequence: TGTGCCAGCAGCTACTCCGGGACAGGGGTCCACGAGCAGTACTTC. This sequence encodes CASSYSGTGVHEQYF.

At least ten counts were recorded for this clonotype. V usage is TRBV10-3 and J usage is TRBJ2-7; TRBD2 matches 9 bases. The length of the CDR3 is 13 residues. In germline, CDR1 is ENHRY, CDR2 SYGVKD. With V trimmed by 11 bases and J by 0 bases, 5 bases remained unmatched. CDR3 nucleotide sequence: TGTGCCTGCGGGGGGGCGAGCTCCTACGAGCAGTACTTC. Amino acid sequence: CACGGASSYEQYF.

As regards this clonotype: A read error is likely, as this CDR3 ends without the conserved phenylalanine or tryptophan. CDR3 sequence: CASGFERGMESYEQYS. As DNA, the CDR3 is TGTGCCAGCGGTTTTGAGAGGGGCATGGAGTCCTACGAGCAGTACTCC. The chain uses TRBV28 and TRBJ2-7, with D possibly being TRBD1 or TRBD2 (5 bases each). The CDR3 loop spans 16 amino acids. Germline assignment: CDR1 MDHEN and CDR2 SYDVKM.

The V call is TRBV13, the J call TRBJ2-3, with D uncertain. Germline CDR1 and CDR2: PRHDT and FYEKMQ (reference sequence). V lost 4 bases, J lost 4 bases, and 12 bases lay in between. The CDR3 runs 14 residues. CDR3 bases: TGTGCCAGCAGCTCCACTTCCTTCGCAGATACGCAGTATTTT. Encoded protein: CASSSTSFADTQYF.

To note about this clonotype: A read error may produce the germline difference seen at one junction end. The chain couples TRBV27 to TRBJ2-7; 9 bases line up with TRBD2. The germline CDR1 and CDR2 sequences are MNHEY and SMNVEV (reference sequence). This CDR3 region has 14 residues. DNA for the CDR3: TGTGTCAGCAGTTTACTAGCGGGCCCCTACGAGCAGTACTTC. It codes for CVSSLLAGPYEQYF.

This clonotype appeared many times. This chain links TRBV9 with TRBJ2-7, with D uncertain. The CDR3 is made up of 15 amino acids. Germline assignment: CDR1 SGDLS and CDR2 YYNGEE. Deletions cut 4 bases from V and 3 bases from J, with 17 bases between. CDR3 nucleotide sequence: TGTGCCAGCAGCTCCGGGCGACTGCCGCTCTACGAGCAGTACTTC. Translated: CASSSGRLPLYEQYF.

The chain is built from TRBV5-6 and TRBJ2-7; perhaps D is TRBD1 or TRBD2 (6 bases each). V lost 3 bases and J lost 4, with 14 bases in between. The CDR3 has 14 residues. Germline V gives CDR1 SGHDT, CDR2 YYEEEE. This chain's CDR3 is CASSWGAGPYEQYF. The CDR3 nucleotides read TGTGCCAGCAGCTGGGGGGCGGGTCCGTACGAGCAGTACTTC.

A note on this clonotype: One end of the junction is discordant with germline, which a read error may explain. V and J are TRBV12-3 or TRBV12-4 and TRBJ2-3; maybe TRBD2 (6 bases). This CDR3 region has 17 residues. CDR3 in amino acids: CASSPRSGPTLTATQYF. CDR3 coding DNA: TGTGCCAGCAGCCCGAGGAGCGGGCCCACTCTCACAGCTACGCAGTATTTT.